This T cell receptor (beta chain) was sequenced for a study of cytomegalovirus exposure and HLA in healthy donors. Per germline, CDR1 SQVTM and CDR2 ANQGSEA. V was cut by 2 bases and J by 2 bases, with 8 bases left in between. The length of the CDR3 is 13 residues. Primers for the PCR totalled 60 Vbeta and 13 Jbeta. Repertoires were generated with immunoSEQ multiplex PCR, while TCRdb's copy carries only in-frame clones and drops some. Of roughly 150,000 clones in the sample, roughly 80% were seen once. Sequencing was carried out using PBMCs. The TCR was taken from a man aged 50 to 59 in good health and CMV-seropositive. The chain has TRBV29-1 and TRBJ2-3; weak D call: TRBD2 (6 bases). The CDR3 DNA sequence: TGCAGCGTTGAAAGGGACTCCACAGATACGCAGTATTTT. Protein: CSVERDSTDTQYF.